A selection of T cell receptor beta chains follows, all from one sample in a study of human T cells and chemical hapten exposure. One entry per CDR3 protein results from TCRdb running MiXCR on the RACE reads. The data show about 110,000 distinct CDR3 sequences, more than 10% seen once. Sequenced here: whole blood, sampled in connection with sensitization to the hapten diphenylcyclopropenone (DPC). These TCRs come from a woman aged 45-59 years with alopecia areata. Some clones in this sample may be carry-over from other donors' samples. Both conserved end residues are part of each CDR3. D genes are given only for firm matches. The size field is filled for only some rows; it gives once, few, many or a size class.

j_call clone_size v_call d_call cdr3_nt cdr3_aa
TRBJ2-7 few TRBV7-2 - TGTGCCAGCAGCTTAGGGTCAGGGTTGAGGGAGCAGTACTTC CASSLGSGLREQYF
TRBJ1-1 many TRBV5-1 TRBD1 TGCGCCAGCAGCCTGGACAGGAATGAAGCTTTCTTT CASSLDRNEAFF
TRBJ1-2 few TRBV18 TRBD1 TGTGCCAGCTCACCGGGACAGTCCTATGGCTACACCTTC CASSPGQSYGYTF
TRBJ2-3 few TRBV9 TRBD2 TGTGCCAGCAGCCCGGGACTAGCGGCACCAGATACGCAGTATTTT CASSPGLAAPDTQYF
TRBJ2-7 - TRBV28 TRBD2 TGTGCCAGCAGTTTTAGCGGGTATAGCGACGAGCAGTACTTC CASSFSGYSDEQYF
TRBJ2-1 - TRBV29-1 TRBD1 TGCAGCGTTGAGGGACAGGGCTCCTACAATGAGCAGTTCTTC CSVEGQGSYNEQFF
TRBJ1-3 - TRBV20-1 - TGCAGTGCTACGGTCAGAAACACCATATATTTT CSATVRNTIYF
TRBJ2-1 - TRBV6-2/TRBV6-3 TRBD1 TGTGCCAGCAACGCACAGGGGCGCCTAAATTGGGAGCAGTTCTTC CASNAQGRLNWEQFF
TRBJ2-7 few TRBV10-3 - TGTGCCATCAGTGAACCGGACATCTACGAGCAGTACTTC CAISEPDIYEQYF
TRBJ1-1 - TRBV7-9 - TGTGCCACTAGTAACATAGGCGGAGGGACTGTTTTCTTT CATSNIGGGTVFF
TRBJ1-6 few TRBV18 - TGTGCCAGCTCCCACCGCACAACCGATAATTCACCCCTCCACTTT CASSHRTTDNSPLHF
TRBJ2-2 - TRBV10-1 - TGCGCCAGCAGTGAGTCCGGGCAGAACACCGGGGAGCTGTTTTTT CASSESGQNTGELFF
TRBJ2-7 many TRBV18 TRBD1 TGTGCCAGCTCACCCGGGACAGGTGAATCCTACGAGCAGTACTTC CASSPGTGESYEQYF
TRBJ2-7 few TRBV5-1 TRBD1 TGCGCCAGCAGCTTTGGGGACAGGGCCTACGAGCAGTACTTC CASSFGDRAYEQYF
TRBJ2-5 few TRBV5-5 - TGTGCCAGCAGCCCATCGGACATTTACCAAGAGACCCAGTACTTC CASSPSDIYQETQYF
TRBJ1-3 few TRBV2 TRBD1 TGTGCCAGCAGTGAACGGCAGGGGGGATCTGGAAACACCATATATTTT CASSERQGGSGNTIYF
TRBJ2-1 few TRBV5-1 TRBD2 TGCGCCAGCAGCCCAATGCCGGGACTAGCGGGAGTTAAAAACAATGAGCAGTTCTTC CASSPMPGLAGVKNNEQFF
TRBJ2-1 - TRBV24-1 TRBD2 TGTGCCACCAGTGATCCACTAGCGGGGGGATACAATGAGCAGTTCTTC CATSDPLAGGYNEQFF
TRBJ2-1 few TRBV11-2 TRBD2 TGTGCCAGCAGCTACACTAGCGGGACCTTTGATGAGCAGTTCTTC CASSYTSGTFDEQFF
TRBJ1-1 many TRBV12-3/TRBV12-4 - TGTGCCAGCAGTTTAGTTTCCGGGGCTCGTGAAGCTTTCTTT CASSLVSGAREAFF
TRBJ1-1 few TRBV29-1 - TGCAGCGTTATACAGGGTATGGGCACTGAAGCTTTCTTT CSVIQGMGTEAFF
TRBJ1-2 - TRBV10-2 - TGCGCCAGCAGTGAGGGACGGCCTAACTATGGCTACACCTTC CASSEGRPNYGYTF
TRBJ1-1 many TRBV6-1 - TGTGCCAGCCACACAATACAGTGGGAAGCTTTCTTT CASHTIQWEAFF
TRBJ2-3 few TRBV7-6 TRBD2 TGTGCCAGCAGCTTAGTGGATTATAGCGGGACTAGCACAGATACGCAGTATTTT CASSLVDYSGTSTDTQYF
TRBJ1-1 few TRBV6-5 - TGTGCCAGCCGCCACGGGGCAACTTTGAACACTGAAGCTTTCTTT CASRHGATLNTEAFF
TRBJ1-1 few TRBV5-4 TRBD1 TGTGCCAGCAGCAACCGGGACAGGCGTTTGAACACTGAAGCTTTCTTT CASSNRDRRLNTEAFF
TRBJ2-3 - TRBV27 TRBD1 TGTGCCAGCTTTGACAGGGGGAGAGGCACAGATACGCAGTATTTT CASFDRGRGTDTQYF
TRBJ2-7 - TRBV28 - TGTGCCAGCAGTCCCCCTGACGGGGGTTCCTACGAGCAGTACTTC CASSPPDGGSYEQYF
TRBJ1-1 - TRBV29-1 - TGCAGCGTTGAACCTTACACTGAAGCTTTCTTT CSVEPYTEAFF
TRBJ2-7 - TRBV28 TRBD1 TGTGCCAGCAGTCAGCAGGGGGCTGTCCACGAGCAGTACTTC CASSQQGAVHEQYF
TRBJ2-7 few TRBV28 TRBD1 TGTGCCAGCAGTTCCCCCGGGACAGGGCTCTACGAGCAGTACTTC CASSSPGTGLYEQYF
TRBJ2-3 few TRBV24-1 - TGTGCCACCAGTGAGGGCCGGCATACGCAGTATTTT CATSEGRHTQYF